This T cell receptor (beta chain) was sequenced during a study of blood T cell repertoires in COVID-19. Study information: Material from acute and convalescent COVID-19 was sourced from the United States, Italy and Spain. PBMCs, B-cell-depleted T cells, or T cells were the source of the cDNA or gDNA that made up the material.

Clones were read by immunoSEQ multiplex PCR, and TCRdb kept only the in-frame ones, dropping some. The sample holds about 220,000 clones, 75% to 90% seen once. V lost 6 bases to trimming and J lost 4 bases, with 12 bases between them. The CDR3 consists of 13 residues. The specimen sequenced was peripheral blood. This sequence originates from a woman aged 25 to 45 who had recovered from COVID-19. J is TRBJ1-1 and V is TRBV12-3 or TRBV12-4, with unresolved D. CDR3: CASRMTGGTEAFF. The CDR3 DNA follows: TGTGCCAGCAGGATGACTGGCGGCACTGAAGCTTTCTTT.